This passage covers 16 T cell receptor beta chains from one sample sequenced in a study of siplizumab effects on memory and regulatory T cells. This table comes from immunoSEQ multiplex PCR, and its TCRdb copy is limited to in-frame clones, with some not included. Among around 100,000 clones listed, less than 95% were seen once. Sequences were obtained from Tregs sorted from blood. The receptors originated from a human donor in good health.

The chain is built from TRBV11-1 and TRBJ2-1, with D tentatively TRBD1 (5 bases). The V gene lost 5 bases and the J gene lost 8 bases, with 10 bases spanning the gap. Germline-derived CDR1 and CDR2 are SGHAT and FQDESV (reference sequence). The length of the CDR3 is 12 residues. The CDR3 here is CASSLQGYEQFF. Written as DNA, the CDR3 is TGTGCCAGCAGCCTCCAGGGTTATGAGCAGTTCTTC.

This clone was observed a single time. The chain recombines TRBV4-2 with TRBJ2-7; the D gene is possibly TRBD2 (5 bases). Germline-derived CDR1 and CDR2 are LGHNA and YNFKEQ. There are 15 residues in the CDR3. The germline V and J ends were trimmed by 4 bases and 0 bases, with 13 bases remaining between them. The CDR3 reads CASSRRTLSSYEQYF. The DNA for the CDR3 is TGTGCCAGCAGCCGCCGGACTCTTAGCTCCTACGAGCAGTACTTC.

The chain recombines TRBV19 with TRBJ1-2, with 8 bases matching TRBD1. CDR1 LNHDA and CDR2 SQIVND come from the germline V gene (reference sequence). After removal of 5 bases from V and 7 bases from J, the junction contained 12 bases not matched to a gene. The CDR3 extends over 15 amino acids. Written as DNA, the CDR3 is TGTGCCAGTAGTCTGACCACAGGGGGGTTTTCTGGCTACACCTTC. Its translation is CASSLTTGGFSGYTF.

The chain recombines TRBV18 with TRBJ1-1; D gene ambiguous. V was shortened by 3 bases and J by 3 bases, with 11 bases between the two germline ends. The CDR3 loop spans 14 amino acids. CDR1 is KGHSH and CDR2 is LQKENI in the germline V gene. DNA of the CDR3: TGTGCCAGCTCACCCGGTTCCGGGGACACTGAAGCTTTCTTT. Its protein product is CASSPGSGDTEAFF.

This chain connects TRBV7-3 to TRBJ1-2, with TRBD1 matching over 9 bases. The V gene's germline CDR1 is SGHTA and CDR2 FQGTGA. The CDR3 sequence is 14 residues long. With V trimmed by 6 bases and J by 8 bases, 10 bases remained unmatched. The chain's CDR3 is CASSPTGTGMGYTF. CDR3 DNA: TGTGCCAGCAGTCCTACTGGGACAGGGATGGGCTACACCTTC.

The J gene is TRBJ2-7, the V gene TRBV7-2; unclear D gene. The CDR3 has 12 residues. CDR1 is SGHTA and CDR2 is FQGNSA in the germline V gene. Trimming pared 4 bases from V and 2 bases from J, leaving 6 bases between. CDR3 region: CASSSRTYEQYF. CDR3 DNA sequence: TGTGCCAGCAGCTCGAGGACCTACGAGCAGTACTTC.

The chain combines TRBV7-9 with TRBJ2-3; a weak D match, TRBD1 (8 bases). V lost 5 bases to trimming and J lost 1 base, with 22 bases between them. The CDR3 covers 18 residues. Germline V CDR1 and CDR2: SEHNR, FQNEAQ (reference sequence). CDR3: CASSLRGQAGVGTDTQYF. The CDR3 DNA sequence: TGTGCCAGCAGCCTCAGGGGACAGGCGGGGGTTGGCACAGATACGCAGTATTTT.

This sequence joins TRBV7-9 and TRBJ2-5; D gene uncertain. Germline V gene sequence: CDR1 SEHNR, CDR2 FQNEAQ (reference sequence). Trimming stripped 5 bases from V and 5 bases from J, with 15 bases between. The CDR3 has 14 residues. Here the CDR3 DNA reads TGTGCCAGCAGCCCTATAGTTTCTTTCGAGACCCAGTACTTC. It is translated as CASSPIVSFETQYF.

The chain recombines TRBV7-8 with TRBJ1-4, with D perhaps matching TRBD1 (5 bases). The CDR3 length is 15 residues. V gave up 3 bases and J gave up 8 bases, with 16 bases separating them. The V gene's germline CDR1 is SGHVS and CDR2 FQNEAQ. CDR3 residues: CASSLGRRKMEKLFF. CDR3 bases: TGTGCCAGCAGCTTGGGGCGGAGAAAGATGGAAAAACTGTTTTTT.

V gene TRBV9 combines with J gene TRBJ2-1; 9 bases line up with TRBD1. Looked up from germline, CDR1 is SGDLS and CDR2 is YYNGEE. V shed 0 bases and J 6 bases; nucleotides not matched to a gene: 4. This CDR3 region has 15 residues. The CDR3 here is CASSVAQGAFNEQFF. The CDR3 DNA sequence: TGTGCCAGCAGCGTAGCACAGGGGGCGTTCAATGAGCAGTTCTTC.

The chain combines TRBV7-8 with TRBJ1-4; 7 bases agree with TRBD1. V was clipped by 2 bases and J by 3 bases; unmatched bases: 21. This CDR3 has 21 residues. Germline CDR1 and CDR2: SGHVS and FQNEAQ. The DNA of the CDR3 is TGTGCCAGCAGCTTACGGTTCTCGCCCGGGACAGCCTACCTCCCTAATGAAAAACTGTTTTTT. Its protein product is CASSLRFSPGTAYLPNEKLFF.

The chain joins TRBV28 to TRBJ1-3, with 8 bases aligning to TRBD1. The trim removed 4 bases at V and 5 bases at J, leaving 7 bases unmatched. CDR3 size: 15 residues. The germline gives CDR1 MDHEN, CDR2 SYDVKM. CDR3 coding DNA: TGTGCCAGCAGTTATACCGGGACAGGACGAAACACCATATATTTT. Translating it yields CASSYTGTGRNTIYF.

Only one count was recorded for this clone. The genes are TRBV7-8 and TRBJ2-1; D is uncertain. The germline V gene has CDR1 SGHVS and CDR2 FQNEAQ. V dropped 4 bases and J dropped 0 bases, with 10 bases sitting between them. The CDR3 contains 15 residues. Here the CDR3 reads CASSWSASSYNEQFF. In DNA form, the CDR3 reads TGTGCCAGCAGCTGGTCTGCCTCCTCCTACAATGAGCAGTTCTTC.

The chain recombines TRBV2 with TRBJ2-7; D unclear. Germline V gene data show CDR1 as SNHLY and CDR2 as FYNNEI. This CDR3 is built from 15 residues. Trimming took 6 bases from V and 4 from J, leaving 19 bases between them. CDR3 loop: CASRGSGGPRYEQYF. The CDR3 bases are TGTGCCAGCAGGGGGTCCGGCGGCCCCCGGTACGAGCAGTACTTC.

The CDR3 protein is CASSERAGRTEAFF. The CDR3 coding sequence is TGTGCCAGCAGTGAACGGGCCGGTCGCACTGAAGCTTTCTTT. The V call is TRBV6-1, the J call TRBJ1-1; no clear D. With 2 bases removed from V and 4 bases from J, the gap between germline ends came to 11 bases. Per germline, CDR1 MNHNS and CDR2 SASEGT. The CDR3 length is 14 residues.

As to this clone: This same CDR3 is encoded by further DNA sequences in the sample. The chain uses TRBV5-1 and TRBJ2-3; D call uncertain. This CDR3 has 11 residues. In germline, CDR1 is SGHRS, CDR2 YFSETQ. Trimming took 4 bases from V and 5 from J, leaving 5 bases between them. CDR3 region: CASSLGDTQYF. As DNA, the CDR3 is TGCGCCAGCAGCCTAGGAGATACGCAGTATTTT.